One sample yielded the 20 T cell receptor beta chains listed below, sequenced in a study of CD8+CD57+ T cells in acquired aplastic anemia. All sequencing subjects had displayed CD8+CD57+ cell expansion on flow cytometry. Genomic DNA, serving as template, underwent TCR beta VDJ and CDR3 profiling. TCRdb called the reads again in MiXCR, with one record for every CDR3 protein. In the table there are approximately 300,000 distinct CDR3 sequences, 50% to 65% of which are singletons. Sequencing input: sorted CD4+, CD8+, or CD8+CD57+ T cells (not recorded which) from PBMCs. All receptors derive from a human donor with aplastic anemia.

Note on this clonotype: A clone one base away is much larger, so this may be a read error. The genes are TRBV7-3 and TRBJ1-5; D possibly corresponds to TRBD1 (5 bases). CDR3 length equals 13 residues. Germline CDR1 and CDR2: SGHTA and FQGTGA. The CDR3 reads CASQGGSNHPQHF. DNA of the CDR3: TGTGCCAGCCAGGGAGGCAGCAATCATCCCCAGCATTTT.

In its sample, this clonotype was seen many times. The chain recombines TRBV4-2 with TRBJ1-1; D is ambiguous. This CDR3 has 13 amino acids. Germline CDR1 is LGHNA and CDR2 is YNFKEQ. Trimming pared 8 bases from V and 1 base from J, leaving 11 bases between. CDR3 region: CASSSAGNTEAFF. The CDR3 nucleotides read TGTGCCAGCTCTTCGGCAGGGAACACTGAAGCTTTCTTT.

The V gene is TRBV7-4, the J gene TRBJ2-5; 7 positions match TRBD1. The CDR3 loop spans 17 amino acids. With V trimmed by 4 bases and J by 8 bases, 19 bases remained unmatched. The germline gives CDR1 SGHVT, CDR2 SQSDAQ. The CDR3 loop reads CASSSVPANTGTATQYF. CDR3 DNA: TGTGCCAGCAGCTCCGTCCCCGCGAACACCGGGACAGCAACCCAGTACTTC. The variable domain in full, completed from reference TRBV7-4 and TRBJ2-5, reads GAGVSQSPRYKVAKRGRDVALRCDSISGHVTLYWYRQTLGQGSEVLTYSQSDAQRDKSGRPSGRFSAERPERSVSTLKIQRTEQGDSAVYLCASSSVPANTGTATQYFGPGTRLLVL.

The chain recombines TRBV7-8 with TRBJ1-2; no clear D. Germline V lookup: CDR1 SGHVS, CDR2 FQNEAQ. Trimming removed 1 base from V and 4 bases from J, with 16 bases in between. The CDR3 has 16 residues. The CDR3 sequence: CASSLGTMAGSYGYTF. CDR3 in DNA: TGTGCCAGCAGCTTAGGAACCATGGCGGGAAGCTATGGCTACACCTTC.

The genes are TRBV11-3 and TRBJ1-2; possibly TRBD1 for D (5 bases). Trimming left V 1 base short and J 3 bases short, with 18 bases between. CDR3 length equals 17 residues. CDR1 is SGHNT and CDR2 is YENEEA in the germline V gene. The DNA of the CDR3 is TGTGCCAGCAGCTTAGTGGGGACTAGCGGGAGGTACTATGGCTACACCTTC. It specifies CASSLVGTSGRYYGYTF.

The J gene is TRBJ2-4, the V gene TRBV27, with TRBD2 identical over 12 bases. J was trimmed by 4 bases and V by 4 bases; bases with no gene match: 2. The CDR3 runs to 15 residues. Per the germline V gene, CDR1 is MNHEY and CDR2 is SMNVEV (reference sequence). The CDR3 loop reads CASSSGTSGKNIQYF. Written as DNA, the CDR3 is TGTGCCAGCAGTTCAGGGACTAGCGGGAAAAACATTCAGTACTTC.

The rearrangement uses TRBV20-1 and TRBJ2-3; 9 bases line up with TRBD2. V lost 5 bases, J lost 11 bases, and 11 bases stayed unmatched. In germline, CDR1 is DFQATT, CDR2 SNEGSKA (reference sequence). CDR3 length: 13 amino acids. The CDR3 nucleotides read TGCAGTGCTGAAGAAAGCGGGGGGTCGGAGCAGTATTTT. Residues: CSAEESGGSEQYF.

This chain joins TRBV4-2 and TRBJ2-3, with 8 bases fitting TRBD2. CDR1 is LGHNA, CDR2 YNFKEQ, per germline. The length of the CDR3 is 15 residues. The junction had 3 bases not matched to a gene; V was cut back by 0 bases and J by 4 bases. DNA of the CDR3: TGTGCCAGCAGCCAAGATGGGACTAGTTCAGATACGCAGTATTTT. Its protein is CASSQDGTSSDTQYF.

This chain joins TRBV7-9 and TRBJ2-7; 7 bases map to TRBD1. The CDR3 length is 15 residues. V dropped 3 bases and J dropped 2; count of bases not matched to a gene: 7. CDR1 and CDR2 from the germline V gene are SEHNR and FQNEAQ (reference sequence). CDR3 nucleotide sequence: TGTGCCAGCAGCTTCCCCCGGGACAGAACCTACGAGCAGTACTTC. Protein: CASSFPRDRTYEQYF.

V usage is TRBV7-9 and J usage is TRBJ2-5; 7 nucleotides line up with TRBD2. Germline CDR1 reads SEHNR; CDR2 reads FQNEAQ (reference sequence). V lost 6 bases and J lost 2; bases outside the gene matches: 9. This CDR3 is built from 15 residues. The CDR3 DNA reads TGTGCCAGCAGTTTCGCTGGGAGGGGACAAGAGACCCAGTACTTC. It specifies CASSFAGRGQETQYF.

The sample holds many counts of this clonotype. The rearrangement joins TRBV6-1 to TRBJ1-2; 12 nucleotides match TRBD1. The germline CDR1 and CDR2 sequences are MNHNS and SASEGT. The V and J ends lost 9 bases and 7 bases, in that order; junction bases with no gene match: 9. The CDR3 is made up of 14 amino acids. In DNA form, the CDR3 reads TGTGCCAGTGATCCGGGACAGGGGGCTTCTGGCTACACCTTC. This encodes CASDPGQGASGYTF.

This chain connects TRBV5-1 to TRBJ1-4; D might be TRBD1 (5 bases). V was cut by 4 bases and J by 8 bases, with 24 bases left in between. The germline V gene has CDR1 SGHRS and CDR2 YFSETQ. This CDR3 has 17 amino acids. CDR3 sequence reads: CASSQDEGYPGSEKLFF. CDR3 in DNA: TGCGCCAGCAGCCAAGACGAGGGGTACCCGGGCAGCGAAAAACTGTTTTTT.

This clonotype was detected ten times or more. This chain's CDR3 is CSAREQARRNTIYF. The CDR3 nucleotides are TGCAGTGCTAGAGAACAGGCCCGTAGAAACACCATATATTTT. The chain is built from TRBV20-1 and TRBJ1-3; possibly TRBD1 for D (5 bases). Germline lookup yields CDR1 DFQATT and CDR2 SNEGSKA (reference sequence). Deletions cut 0 bases from V and 5 bases from J, with 11 bases between. The CDR3 is 14 amino acids.

The rearrangement joins TRBV2 to TRBJ2-7; D assignment may be TRBD1 or TRBD2 (5 bases each). The CDR3 totals 15 residues. The V gene lost 5 bases and the J gene lost 2 bases, with 16 bases spanning the gap. The germline V gene has CDR1 SNHLY and CDR2 FYNNEI. The CDR3 loop reads CASSSWRQGPYEQYF. CDR3 DNA sequence: TGTGCCAGCAGTTCTTGGCGTCAGGGACCCTACGAGCAGTACTTC.

The gene calls are TRBV20-1 and TRBJ2-2; D perhaps matches TRBD1 (6 bases). This CDR3 has 15 residues. From germline, CDR1 is DFQATT and CDR2 SNEGSKA (reference sequence). Trimming stripped 1 base from V and 2 bases from J, with 11 bases between. The CDR3, as DNA: TGCAGTGCTAGAGCGGGACACCTAAACACCGGGGAGCTGTTTTTT. This gives the protein CSARAGHLNTGELFF.

This clonotype was observed a handful of times. The gene calls are TRBV20-1 and TRBJ1-2, with D perhaps TRBD1 (6 bases). CDR1 and CDR2 (germline): DFQATT, SNEGSKA (reference sequence). The CDR3 sequence is 15 residues long. Trimming removed 4 bases from V and 0 bases from J, with 15 bases in between. The CDR3 region has the DNA TGCAGTGCTATTCGGACAGCGAAGCCTAACTATGGCTACACCTTC. Its translation: CSAIRTAKPNYGYTF.

The chain joins TRBV7-3 to TRBJ2-1; 15 bases fit TRBD2. The CDR3 runs 15 residues. The germline V gene has CDR1 SGHTA and CDR2 FQGTGA. V shed 5 bases, J shed 9 bases, and the junction held 5 bases outside the gene matches. The CDR3 region is CASSRTSGGASEQFF. The CDR3 coding sequence is TGTGCCAGCAGCCGGACTAGCGGGGGGGCATCTGAGCAGTTCTTC.

This chain uses TRBV19 with TRBJ2-5; 12 nucleotides align to TRBD1. V lost 6 bases, J lost 7 bases, and 0 bases stayed unmatched. The CDR3 runs to 12 residues. Germline CDR1 and CDR2: LNHDA and SQIVND (reference sequence). The CDR3 nucleotides read TGTGCCAGTAGGGGACAGGGGGCGACCCAGTACTTC. Amino acids: CASRGQGATQYF.

This clonotype appeared many times. The rearrangement links TRBV5-1 to TRBJ2-2; no definite D call. CDR3 length: 15 amino acids. Trimming removed 4 bases at V and 1 base at J, with 11 bases between. Per germline, CDR1 SGHRS and CDR2 YFSETQ. CDR3 region: CASSTRTVNTGELFF. The CDR3 DNA is TGCGCCAGCAGCACTCGGACCGTGAACACCGGGGAGCTGTTTTTT.

The chain couples TRBV7-8 to TRBJ2-7; TRBD1 aligns across 7 bases. Trimming at V came to 5 bases and at J to 4 bases, leaving 11 bases not matched to a gene. CDR3 length equals 15 residues. In germline, CDR1 is SGHVS, CDR2 FQNEAQ. For the CDR3, the DNA is TGTGCCAGCAGCCGGGACAGCTCAGCGATGTACGAGCAGTACTTC. It codes for CASSRDSSAMYEQYF.